The sequence of this T cell receptor (beta chain) was determined in a study of beta chain features in type 1 diabetes. The V gene's germline CDR1 is MDHEN and CDR2 SYDVKM. The CDR3 length is 13 residues. With 5 bases removed from V and 5 bases from J, the gap between germline ends came to 12 bases. This clone has only a few counts. Expressed TCRB transcripts were sequenced because the isolated RNA had all been reverse transcribed beforehand. Using immunoSEQ multiplex PCR, the repertoire was profiled, and TCRdb retains in-frame clones only, with some absent. The table has about 300,000 clones, 8% seen once. Sorting of CD4+ naive, central memory, regulatory and stem cell-like memory cells was performed via CD45RO/CCR7/CD25/CD127/CD95/CD27.

The receptor was isolated from a young woman in good health. This chain uses TRBV28 with TRBJ2-5, with unresolved D. Sample: central memory CD4+ T cells from blood. CDR3 amino acids: CASSRVAVETQYF. In DNA form, the CDR3 reads TGTGCCAGCAGTCGGGTCGCGGTTGAGACCCAGTACTTC. The entire variable domain, with the rest obtained from reference TRBV28 and TRBJ2-5, is as follows: DVKVTQSSRYLVKRTGEKVFLECVQDMDHENMFWYRQDPGLGLRLIYFSYDVKMKEKGDIPEGYSVSREKKERFSLILESASTNQTSMYLCASSRVAVETQYFGPGTRLLVL.